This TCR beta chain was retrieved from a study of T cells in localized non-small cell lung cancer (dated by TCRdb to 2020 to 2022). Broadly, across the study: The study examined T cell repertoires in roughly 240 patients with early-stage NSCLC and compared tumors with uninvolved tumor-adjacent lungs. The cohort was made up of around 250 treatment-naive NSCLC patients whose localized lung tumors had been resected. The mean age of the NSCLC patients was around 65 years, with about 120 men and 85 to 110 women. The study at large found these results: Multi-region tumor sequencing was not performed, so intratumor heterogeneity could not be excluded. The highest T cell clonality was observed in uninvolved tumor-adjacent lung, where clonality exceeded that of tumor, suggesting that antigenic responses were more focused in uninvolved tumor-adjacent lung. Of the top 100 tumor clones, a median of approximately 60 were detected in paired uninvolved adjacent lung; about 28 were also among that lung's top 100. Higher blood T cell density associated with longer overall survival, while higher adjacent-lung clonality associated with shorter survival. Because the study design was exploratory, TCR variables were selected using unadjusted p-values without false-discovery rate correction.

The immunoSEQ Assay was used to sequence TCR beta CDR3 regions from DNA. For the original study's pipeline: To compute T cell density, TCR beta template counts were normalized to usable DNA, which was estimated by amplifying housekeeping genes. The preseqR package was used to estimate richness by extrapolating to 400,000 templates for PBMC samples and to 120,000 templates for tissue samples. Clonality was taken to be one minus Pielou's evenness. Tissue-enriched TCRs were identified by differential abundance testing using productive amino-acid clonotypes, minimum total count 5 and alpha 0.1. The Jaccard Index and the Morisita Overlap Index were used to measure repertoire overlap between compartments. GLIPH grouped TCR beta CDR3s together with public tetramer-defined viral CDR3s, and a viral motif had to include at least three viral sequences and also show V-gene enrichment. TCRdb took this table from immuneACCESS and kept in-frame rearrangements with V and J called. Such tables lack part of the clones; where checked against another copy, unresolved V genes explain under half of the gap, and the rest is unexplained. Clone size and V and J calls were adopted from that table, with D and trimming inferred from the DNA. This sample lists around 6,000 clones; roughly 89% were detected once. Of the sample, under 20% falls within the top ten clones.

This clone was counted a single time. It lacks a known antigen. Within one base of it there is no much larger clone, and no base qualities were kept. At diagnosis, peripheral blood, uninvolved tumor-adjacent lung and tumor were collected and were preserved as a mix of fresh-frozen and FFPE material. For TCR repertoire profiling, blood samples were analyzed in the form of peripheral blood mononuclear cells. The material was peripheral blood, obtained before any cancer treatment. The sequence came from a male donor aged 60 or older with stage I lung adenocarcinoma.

The DNA sequence is given as TGTGCCACCGGGGCAGGGGATAACTATGGCTACACCTTC. Its translation is CATGAGDNYGYTF. The V and J genes are TRBV7-8 and TRBJ1-2; the D segment could be TRBD1, given 6 matching bases. Between the V and J ends, shortened by 10 bases and 1 base respectively, the junction contains 13 bases. The CDR3 covers 13 residues, taking in both the cysteine and the phenylalanine. The sequence is cut down to CDR3 DNA, 39 bases in frame from base 1. In the germline V gene, CDR1 corresponds to SGHVS and CDR2 to FQNEAQ. Extended through the reference TRBV7-8 and TRBJ1-2 proteins, this CDR3 yields the full variable domain: GAGVSQSPRYKVAKRGQDVALRCDPISGHVSLFWYQQALGQGPEFLTYFQNEAQLDKSGLPSDRFFAERPEGSVSTLKIQRTQQEDSAVYLCATGAGDNYGYTFGSGTRLTVV.